In its sample, the clone carrying this T cell receptor (beta chain) was seen once. Germline V gene sequence: CDR1 MNHEY, CDR2 SVGAGI. The CDR3 has 13 residues. V lost 4 bases and J lost 5, with 8 bases in between. The data are from a study of T cell changes during pregnancy in multiple sclerosis. Only in-frame clones appear in the TCRdb table, and some are missing; sequencing was by immunoSEQ multiplex PCR. The repertoire includes 91,000 or so clones, about 94% of them detected once, and 0.99% sits in the top ten. The sample was peripheral blood, taken after pregnancy. This rearrangement joins TRBV6-5 to TRBJ2-2; D perhaps matches TRBD2 (5 bases). This receptor was identified in a female donor with multiple sclerosis, enrolled in a pregnancy study. CDR3 sequence (DNA): TGTGCCAGCAGTTTTACGGGAACCGGGGAGCTGTTTTTT. It yields the protein CASSFTGTGELFF.